The 13 T cell receptor beta chains reported below all come from one sample, sequenced in a study of T cells in Graves' hyperthyroidism and ophthalmopathy. Researchers amplified the TCR beta CDR3 regions from RNA transcripts. RT-PCR in the first round (using the HTBI primer set) targeted the TCR CDR3. TCRdb re-called the multiplex PCR reads through MiXCR, storing one row per CDR3 protein. Of 370,000 or so distinct CDR3 sequences in the sample, approximately 15% were seen once. Material: blood. The origin of the receptors is a woman between 18 and 29 years old with Graves' hyperthyroidism that later progressed to Graves' ophthalmopathy.

The chain combines TRBV19 with TRBJ2-3; unclear D gene. CDR3 length: 13 amino acids. Between the trimmed V and J ends, which lost 9 bases and 0 bases, there was a span of 10 bases. Germline CDR1 and CDR2: LNHDA and SQIVND (reference sequence). The CDR3 protein is CASMDGSTDTQYF. As DNA, the CDR3 is TGTGCCAGCATGGACGGGAGCACAGATACGCAGTATTTT.

There are a few counts of this clonotype. The chain uses TRBV9 and TRBJ2-3; 11 nucleotides line up with TRBD2. CDR1 is SGDLS, CDR2 YYNGEE, per germline. V was pared by 1 base and J by 2 bases, with 9 bases of the junction left unmatched. CDR3 length: 18 residues. The DNA of the CDR3 is TGTGCCAGCAGCGTAACCCCGGGACTAGCGGTTCCCACAGATACGCAGTATTTT. Residues: CASSVTPGLAVPTDTQYF.

The rearrangement joins TRBV15 to TRBJ2-5; D may correspond to TRBD1 or TRBD2 (6 bases each). The CDR3 contains 21 residues. Deletions cut 1 base from V and 9 bases from J, with 36 bases between. From germline, CDR1 is LNHNV and CDR2 YYDKDF (reference sequence). The CDR3 spells CATSRVNLWAYRARSGEAQYF. CDR3 DNA sequence: TGTGCCACCAGCAGAGTCAATTTATGGGCCTACAGGGCCAGATCGGGGGAGGCCCAGTACTTC.

The chain combines TRBV6-1 with TRBJ1-2; 8 bases map to TRBD1. Germline lookup yields CDR1 MNHNS and CDR2 SASEGT. The CDR3 consists of 14 residues. V dropped 6 bases and J dropped 8; count of bases not matched to a gene: 11. CDR3 nucleotides: TGTGCCAGCAGGTCCCGGGACAGGTCGAGAGGCTACACCTTC. Translation: CASRSRDRSRGYTF.

This clonotype was counted at least ten times. The chain links TRBV27 to TRBJ2-7; D gene ambiguous. The CDR3 covers 13 residues. CDR1 is MNHEY and CDR2 is SMNVEV in the germline V gene (reference sequence). V lost 4 bases and J lost 4, with 11 bases in between. The CDR3 coding sequence is TGTGCCAGCAGTTCCCACATGGGGTACGAGCAGTACTTC. Protein: CASSSHMGYEQYF.

In this sample, this clonotype turned up a few times. The rearrangement links TRBV6-2 or TRBV6-3 to TRBJ2-1; D is undetermined. Germline loops: CDR1 MNHEY, CDR2 SVGEGT. V was trimmed by 0 bases and J by 10 bases, leaving 13 bases between them. The CDR3 length is 14 residues. The CDR3, as DNA: TGTGCCAGCAGTTACTCGCTAACTACTTGGGAGCAGTTCTTC. Protein: CASSYSLTTWEQFF.

This clonotype was seen many times. The chain's CDR3 is CASSSTRLAISSEQYF. CDR3 DNA sequence: TGTGCCAGCAGTTCAACCCGACTAGCAATCTCCAGCGAGCAGTACTTC. The chain has TRBV12-3 or TRBV12-4 and TRBJ2-7; 7 positions match TRBD2. The CDR3 spans 16 residues. Trimming at V came to 4 bases and at J to 6 bases, leaving 15 bases not matched to a gene.

In its sample, this clonotype was seen a few times. The gene calls are TRBV10-3 and TRBJ1-2; D is possibly TRBD1 (5 bases). Per the germline V gene, CDR1 is ENHRY and CDR2 is SYGVKD. This CDR3 has 11 amino acids. The V end lost 8 bases, the J end lost 4 bases, and 8 bases lay between the germline ends. CDR3 sequence reads: CAIRGLYGYTF. In nucleotides, the CDR3 is TGTGCCATCCGGGGCCTCTATGGCTACACCTTC.

This clonotype was detected only a few times. This chain joins TRBV5-4 and TRBJ1-6; perhaps TRBD1 as D (5 bases). Germline V lookup: CDR1 SGHNT, CDR2 YYREEE (reference sequence). CDR3 length: 14 residues. V was shortened by 0 bases and J by 7 bases, with 8 bases between the two germline ends. CDR3: CASSLGRVNSPLHF. The DNA of the CDR3 is TGTGCCAGCAGCTTGGGCAGGGTAAATTCACCCCTCCACTTT.

This clonotype was seen a handful of times. This chain joins TRBV6-5 and TRBJ1-5, with D perhaps TRBD1 (5 bases). Germline assignment: CDR1 MNHEY and CDR2 SVGAGI. The CDR3 contains 16 residues. V was clipped by 1 base and J by 0 bases, with 10 bases between them. The CDR3 here is CASSYFGTDSNQPQHF. DNA for the CDR3: TGTGCCAGCAGTTACTTTGGGACGGATAGCAATCAGCCCCAGCATTTT.

This clonotype was detected ten times or more. The V and J genes are TRBV2 and TRBJ2-2, with D perhaps matching TRBD1 (6 bases). The CDR3 loop spans 15 amino acids. Trimming took 7 bases from V and 4 from J, leaving 16 bases between them. CDR1 is SNHLY and CDR2 is FYNNEI in the germline V gene. The chain's CDR3 is CASNMDVGATGELFF. In DNA, the CDR3 is TGTGCCAGCAATATGGACGTGGGGGCCACCGGGGAGCTGTTTTTT.

Ten or more counts support this clonotype. This chain links TRBV6-1 with TRBJ2-7; 9 nucleotides match TRBD2. Trimming removed 5 bases from V and 1 base from J; junction bases left unmatched: 3. The CDR3 extends over 14 amino acids. The germline CDR1 and CDR2 sequences are MNHNS and SASEGT. The CDR3 coding sequence is TGTGCCAGCAGTTACGGACTAGCGTCCTACGAGCAGTACTTC. Translation gives CASSYGLASYEQYF.

Ten or more counts support this clonotype. This sequence joins TRBV20-1 and TRBJ2-1, with 7 bases identical to TRBD2. The CDR3 runs to 15 residues. The germline V gene has CDR1 DFQATT and CDR2 SNEGSKA (reference sequence). The V segment lost 3 bases and the J segment 7 bases; nucleotides outside the gene matches: 12. The CDR3 region is CSASRLPSGRNEQFF. In DNA form, the CDR3 reads TGCAGTGCTAGTCGTCTGCCTAGCGGAAGGAATGAGCAGTTCTTC.